The present T cell receptor beta chain was sequenced within a study of blood T cells in healthy people across ages. Alongside a J-beta primer mix, a sample-barcoded 5' primer served in a second PCR lasting roughly 7 to 12 cycles. TCRdb reprocessed the 5' RACE reads via MiXCR and lists one record per CDR3 protein. The sample lists some 1,500,000 distinct CDR3 sequences; around 40% were seen once. Trimming pared 7 bases from V and 1 base from J, leaving 13 bases between. The CDR3 is 13 residues long. From germline, CDR1 is SQVTM and CDR2 ANQGSEA. This clonotype was obtained from a woman between 18 and 29 years old in good health. Sequenced sample: blood. The chain recombines TRBV29-1 with TRBJ1-1, with D possibly being TRBD1 (6 bases). CDR3 loop: CSAGRGPNTEAFF. CDR3 in DNA: TGCAGCGCTGGACGGGGGCCGAACACTGAAGCTTTCTTT.